Included here is one T cell receptor (beta chain) sequence, with context. The source of the sample is a study of blood T cell repertoires in COVID-19. Whole-study context: The United States, Italy and Spain provided the acute and convalescent COVID-19 samples. T cells, B-cell-depleted T cells, or PBMCs supplied cDNA or gDNA.

Authors' data handling: How many nucleated cells were present was estimated from reference gene primer amplification. Sequencing was performed with immunoSEQ multiplex PCR; in TCRdb, only in-frame clones are kept and a portion is missing. The D gene and trimming were derived from the DNA, and the V and J assignments and clone size from that table. The data hold approximately 210,000 clones, with 75% to 90% observed a single time. Trimming cost V 6 bases and J 3 bases, with 15 bases left between them. Germline CDR1 MNHEY, CDR2 SVGEGT. The CDR3 sequence is 14 residues long. This TCR came from a man in his forties or fifties with acute or convalescent COVID-19. The chain links TRBV6-2 or TRBV6-3 to TRBJ2-7, with D perhaps TRBD1 (6 bases). Sequenced: peripheral blood. In nucleotides, the CDR3 is TGTGCCAGCAGCCAATCCACAGGGTACTACGAGCAGTACTTC. It encodes CASSQSTGYYEQYF.